This T cell receptor (beta chain) was identified during a study of TIL therapy for anti-PD-1-resistant metastatic lung cancer. Overall study: Median patient age was 54, ranging 38-75 years. Most patients had lung adenocarcinoma; a handful of tumors were EGFR-mutant, two ALK-rearranged; half smoked currently or formerly. Study-level points and caveats: Infused TIL clonotypes partially replaced the baseline blood repertoire, then decayed over months. Patients were highly selected, enriched for treatment-naive, never-smoker and oncogene-addicted cases.

This clone was counted only a few times. The antigen is not known. This was the immunoSEQ v3 assay. Using immunoSEQ multiplex PCR, the repertoire was profiled, and TCRdb retains in-frame clones only, with some absent. This table holds 36,000 or so clones, 73% found once. Germline V CDR1 and CDR2: MGHRA, YSYEKL. The CDR3 extends over 15 amino acids. V lost 0 bases and J lost 3, with 9 bases in between. Time point: pre-treatment sample, taken before nivolumab and TIL therapy. The specimen was blood, collected at baseline. The chain is built from TRBV4-1 and TRBJ2-1; no definite D call. This receptor was obtained from a person aged 25-85 years with non-small cell lung cancer. CDR3 residues: CASSQEGTVYNEQFF. CDR3 sequence (DNA): TGCGCCAGCAGCCAAGAAGGTACGGTCTACAATGAGCAGTTCTTC.